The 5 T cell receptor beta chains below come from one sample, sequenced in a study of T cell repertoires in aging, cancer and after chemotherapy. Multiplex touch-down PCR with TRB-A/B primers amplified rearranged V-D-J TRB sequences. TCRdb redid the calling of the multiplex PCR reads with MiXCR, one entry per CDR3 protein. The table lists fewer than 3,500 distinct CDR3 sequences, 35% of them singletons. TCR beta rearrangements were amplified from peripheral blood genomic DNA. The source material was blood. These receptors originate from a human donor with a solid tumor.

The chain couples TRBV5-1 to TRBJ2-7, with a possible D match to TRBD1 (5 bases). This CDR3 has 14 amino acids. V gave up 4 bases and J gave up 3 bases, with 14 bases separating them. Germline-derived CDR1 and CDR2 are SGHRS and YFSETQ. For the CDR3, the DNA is TGCGCCAGCAGCCCACAGGTCAACGGCTACGAGCAGTACTTC. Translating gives CASSPQVNGYEQYF.

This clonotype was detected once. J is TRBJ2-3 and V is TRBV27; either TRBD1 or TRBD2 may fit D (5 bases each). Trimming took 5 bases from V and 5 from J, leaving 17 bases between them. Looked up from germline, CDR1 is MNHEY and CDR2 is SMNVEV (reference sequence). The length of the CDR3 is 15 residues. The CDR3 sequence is CASSRPGPRQDTQYF. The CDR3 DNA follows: TGTGCCAGCAGTCGACCGGGACCCCGTCAAGATACGCAGTATTTT.

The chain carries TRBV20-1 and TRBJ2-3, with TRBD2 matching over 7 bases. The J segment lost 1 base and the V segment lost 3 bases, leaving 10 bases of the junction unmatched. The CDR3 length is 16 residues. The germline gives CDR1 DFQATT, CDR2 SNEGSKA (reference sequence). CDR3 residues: CSAREASGGCTDTQYF. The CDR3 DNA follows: TGCAGTGCTAGGGAAGCTAGCGGAGGCTGCACAGATACGCAGTATTTT.

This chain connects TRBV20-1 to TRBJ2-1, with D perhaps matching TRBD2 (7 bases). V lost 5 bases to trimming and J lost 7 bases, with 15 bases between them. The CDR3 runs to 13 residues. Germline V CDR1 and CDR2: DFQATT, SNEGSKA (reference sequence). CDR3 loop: CSAWGGGLNEQFF. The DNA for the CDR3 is TGCAGTGCTTGGGGGGGGGGCCTAAATGAGCAGTTCTTC.

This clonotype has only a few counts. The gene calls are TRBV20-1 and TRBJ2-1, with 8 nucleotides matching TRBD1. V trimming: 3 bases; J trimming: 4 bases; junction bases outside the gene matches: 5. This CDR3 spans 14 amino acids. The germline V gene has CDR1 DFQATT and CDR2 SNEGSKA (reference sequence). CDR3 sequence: CSARDRENYNEQFF. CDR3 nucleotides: TGCAGTGCTAGGGACAGGGAAAATTACAATGAGCAGTTCTTC.